This T cell receptor (beta chain) was found in a study of T cell responses to AZD1222 COVID-19 vaccine. Findings of the study overall: Baseline seropositives among AZD1222 recipients totaled only five to seven. No day 14 peak samples; only post-peak repertoires were characterized.

The germline V gene encodes CDR1 KGHSH and CDR2 LQKENI. V was clipped by 3 bases and J by 0 bases, with 8 bases between them. The CDR3 runs 15 residues. On this clone: Its antigen is undetermined.

Assay: immunoSEQ multiplex PCR; the TCRdb copy retains only in-frame clones and omits some. This table holds 65,000 to 100,000 clones, 85% to 90% found once. The chain joins TRBV18 to TRBJ1-4, with D tentatively TRBD1 (5 bases). The source of this sequence is an adult who received the AZD1222 COVID-19 vaccine. The specimen was peripheral blood, collected 28 days after the second AZD1222 dose. CDR3 nucleotides: TGTGCCAGCTCACCGTCACAGGCAACTAATGAAAAACTGTTTTTT. Protein: CASSPSQATNEKLFF.